This is a list of T cell receptor beta chains from one sample in a study of cytomegalovirus exposure and HLA in healthy donors. The repertoire was sequenced with immunoSEQ multiplex PCR; TCRdb's copy has only in-frame clones and lacks some. The data hold around 230,000 clones, with approximately 83% observed a single time. The specimen was PBMCs. The receptors shown here come from a woman aged 25 to 45 in good health and CMV-seropositive. Each CDR3 is given with its conserved first and last residue. The order of the fields is J gene, D gene, V gene, clone size, CDR3 protein, CDR3 DNA. The D gene is left open where the match is weak. Not all rows give a size; the values are once, few, many and, for expanded clones, a class.

>TRBJ2-1|TRBD2|TRBV30|.
CAWSVPGLALGEQFF
TGTGCCTGGAGTGTACCGGGACTAGCGTTGGGTGAGCAGTTCTTC
>TRBJ2-7|.|TRBV6-1|.
CASSEPPVSYEQYF
TGTGCCAGCAGTGAGCCCCCGGTTTCCTACGAGCAGTACTTC
>TRBJ2-7|TRBD1|TRBV7-9|.
CASSLAAGGIREQYF
TGTGCCAGCAGCTTAGCGGCAGGGGGAATTCGCGAGCAGTACTTC
>TRBJ1-1|.|TRBV14|.
CASTLLGTSTEAFF
TGTGCCAGCACTCTTCTCGGGACATCCACTGAAGCTTTCTTT
>TRBJ1-1|TRBD1|TRBV28|.
CASSLWWTGNMNTEAFF
TGTGCCAGCAGTTTATGGTGGACAGGGAATATGAACACTGAAGCTTTCTTT
>TRBJ2-1|.|TRBV27|.
CASTGSGGTGSEQFF
TGTGCCAGCACCGGATCAGGCGGGACGGGTAGTGAGCAGTTCTTC
>TRBJ2-7|TRBD2|TRBV10-3|.
CAIGEGRAKGLAGIGYEQYF
TGTGCCATCGGGGAGGGGAGGGCGAAGGGACTAGCGGGAATTGGCTACGAGCAGTACTTC
>TRBJ1-1|TRBD1|TRBV4-1|.
CASSGQTGATEAFF
TGCGCCAGCAGCGGACAGACAGGGGCCACTGAAGCTTTCTTT
>TRBJ1-4|.|TRBV28|.
CASSLDSGIATNEKLFF
TGTGCCAGCAGCCTGGACTCTGGAATAGCAACTAATGAAAAACTGTTTTTT
>TRBJ2-3|TRBD2|TRBV7-9|few
CASSSSGRDTDTQYF
TGTGCCAGCAGCTCTAGCGGGAGGGACACAGATACGCAGTATTTT
>TRBJ2-7|.|TRBV5-4|.
CASSLGDEQYF
TGTGCCAGCAGCCTCGGTGACGAGCAGTACTTC
>TRBJ2-2|.|TRBV11-2|once
CASSPGLHTGELFF
TGTGCCAGCAGCCCCGGACTGCACACCGGGGAGCTGTTTTTT
>TRBJ2-4|.|TRBV4-1|.
CASSRHRANIQYF
TGCGCCAGCAGCCGGCACAGGGCAAACATTCAGTACTTC
>TRBJ1-4|TRBD1|TRBV4-1|.
CASSQGQGTEKLFF
TGCGCCAGCAGCCAGGGACAGGGTACCGAAAAACTGTTTTTT
>TRBJ2-1|.|TRBV13|.
CASSLQSGPVVEQFF
TGTGCCAGCAGCTTACAAAGCGGCCCCGTTGTGGAGCAGTTCTTC
>TRBJ2-7|.|TRBV9|once
CASSVGAGYEQYF
TGTGCCAGCAGCGTAGGAGCTGGCTACGAGCAGTACTTC
>TRBJ1-5|TRBD1|TRBV18|.
CASSGTGGDGQPQHF
TGTGCCAGCTCAGGGACAGGGGGTGACGGTCAGCCCCAGCATTTT
>TRBJ2-7|.|TRBV18|.
CASSPAVGTLLEQYF
TGTGCCAGCTCACCCGCAGTGGGGACACTTCTGGAGCAGTACTTC
>TRBJ2-7|TRBD1|TRBV10-1|.
CASSESWTGDNEQYF
TGCGCCAGCAGTGAGTCTTGGACAGGGGATAACGAGCAGTACTTC
>TRBJ2-1|TRBD2|TRBV6-5|.
CASSSSYSGSNEQFF
TGTGCCAGCAGTTCTTCATATAGCGGGAGCAATGAGCAGTTCTTC
>TRBJ1-1|TRBD1|TRBV30|.
CAWGTGVNTEAFF
TGTGCCTGGGGCACAGGGGTGAACACTGAAGCTTTCTTT
>TRBJ2-7|TRBD1|TRBV30|.
CAWSRYRQGVTYEQYF
TGTGCCTGGAGTCGTTATCGACAGGGAGTGACCTACGAGCAGTACTTC
>TRBJ1-3|TRBD1|TRBV4-1|.
CASSQPTGRSGNTIYF
TGCGCCAGCAGCCAACCGACAGGGAGGTCTGGAAACACCATATATTTT
>TRBJ2-7|.|TRBV7-8|once
CASSLADYLYEQYF
TGTGCCAGCAGCTTAGCGGACTACCTCTACGAGCAGTACTTC
>TRBJ2-7|.|TRBV11-2|.
CASSIRQTLIDEQYF
TGTGCCAGCAGCATAAGACAGACATTAATCGACGAGCAGTACTTC
>TRBJ2-5|.|TRBV6-6|.
CASTYAGIEETQYF
TGTGCCAGCACGTATGCGGGAATCGAGGAGACCCAGTACTTC
>TRBJ2-1|TRBD2|TRBV7-8|.
CASSLLAGHYNEQFF
TGTGCCAGCAGCTTACTAGCGGGCCACTACAATGAGCAGTTCTTC
>TRBJ2-7|TRBD2|TRBV6-5|.
CASSYSTSGAYEQYF
TGTGCCAGCAGTTACTCTACTAGCGGGGCCTACGAGCAGTACTTC
>TRBJ2-7|TRBD1|TRBV9|.
CASSPGTGGINEQYF
TGTGCCAGCAGCCCCGGGACAGGGGGTATCAACGAGCAGTACTTC
>TRBJ1-2|.|TRBV28|.
CASRLSGGRGYTF
TGTGCCAGCAGGTTGTCGGGGGGCAGGGGCTACACCTTC
>TRBJ2-1|TRBD2|TRBV7-9|.
CASSAGEISSYNEQFF
TGTGCCAGCAGCGCGGGAGAGATCAGCTCCTACAATGAGCAGTTCTTC
>TRBJ2-7|TRBD1|TRBV29-1|once
CSVKKTGTGSSYEQYF
TGCAGCGTGAAAAAAACCGGGACAGGTTCCTCCTACGAGCAGTACTTC
>TRBJ2-5|TRBD2|TRBV11-2|.
CASSQGTSGIQETQYF
TGTGCCAGCAGCCAGGGGACTAGCGGGATACAAGAGACCCAGTACTTC
>TRBJ2-7|.|TRBV7-8|.
CASSLVDLHYEQYF
TGTGCCAGCAGCTTGGTTGACTTACACTACGAGCAGTACTTC
>TRBJ2-1|TRBD1|TRBV5-1|.
CASSGTGWYNEQFF
TGCGCCAGCAGCGGGACAGGATGGTACAATGAGCAGTTCTTC
>TRBJ2-5|.|TRBV12-2|.
CASRLVRTGPPGETQYF
TGTGCAAGTCGCTTAGTTCGGACAGGCCCCCCTGGTGAGACCCAGTACTTC
>TRBJ1-3|TRBD1|TRBV5-1|.
CASSLGGQGDTIYF
TGCGCCAGCAGCTTGGGGGGACAGGGCGACACCATATATTTT
>TRBJ2-7|TRBD1|TRBV11-2|.
CASSSDRGLFYEQYF
TGTGCCAGCAGCTCCGACAGGGGGCTTTTCTACGAGCAGTACTTC
>TRBJ2-1|.|TRBV27|.
CASSWISALSYNEQFF
TGTGCCAGCAGTTGGATTAGCGCGCTCTCCTACAATGAGCAGTTCTTC
>TRBJ2-7|.|TRBV2|.
CASSVSGTKIYEQYF
TGTGCCAGCAGTGTATCCGGGACAAAGATCTACGAGCAGTACTTC
>TRBJ2-1|TRBD2|TRBV7-6|.
CASSFVSGPSYNEQFF
TGTGCCAGCAGCTTTGTTAGCGGGCCTTCCTACAATGAGCAGTTCTTC
>TRBJ2-7|.|TRBV11-2|once
CASSPQGLDYEQYF
TGTGCCAGCAGCCCCCAGGGACTGGACTACGAGCAGTACTTC
>TRBJ2-7|TRBD2|TRBV15|.
CATSREGTSEYEQYF
TGTGCCACCAGCAGAGAGGGGACTAGCGAGTACGAGCAGTACTTC
>TRBJ2-7|TRBD1|TRBV10-3|.
CAISESTGLGYEQYF
TGTGCCATCAGTGAGTCGACAGGGCTTGGATACGAGCAGTACTTC
>TRBJ2-3|TRBD1|TRBV6-4|.
CASSDRGQDTQYF
TGTGCCAGCAGTGACAGGGGGCAAGATACGCAGTATTTT
>TRBJ1-1|.|TRBV27|.
CASSPNRVNTEAFF
TGTGCCAGCAGTCCAAACAGGGTTAACACTGAAGCTTTCTTT
>TRBJ2-7|.|TRBV29-1|.
CSVVGGGPYEQYF
TGCAGCGTTGTCGGGGGAGGCCCCTACGAGCAGTACTTC
>TRBJ2-3|.|TRBV5-1|.
CASSSRGADTQYF
TGCGCCAGCAGCAGTCGCGGGGCAGATACGCAGTATTTT
>TRBJ2-3|TRBD2|TRBV4-1|.
CASSQVTGGLDTQYF
TGCGCCAGCAGCCAAGTGACGGGAGGCTTAGATACGCAGTATTTT
>TRBJ1-1|TRBD1|TRBV19|.
CASSTETGGYTEAFF
TGTGCCAGTAGTACGGAGACAGGGGGATACACTGAAGCTTTCTTT
>TRBJ2-7|TRBD2|TRBV27|.
CASSLTPREAHEQYF
TGTGCCAGCAGCCTAACCCCCCGGGAGGCCCACGAGCAGTACTTC
>TRBJ1-2|.|TRBV29-1|many
CSVPSEGGNIYGYTF
TGCAGCGTTCCTAGTGAGGGGGGGAATATCTATGGCTACACCTTC
>TRBJ2-7|TRBD2|TRBV13|.
CASSPPLLAGEYEQYF
TGTGCCAGCAGCCCGCCCCTACTAGCGGGAGAATACGAGCAGTACTTC
>TRBJ1-1|.|TRBV11-2|.
CASSFAGETEAFF
TGTGCCAGCAGCTTCGCAGGGGAGACTGAAGCTTTCTTT
>TRBJ2-5|TRBD2|TRBV7-6|once
CASSLKLAGAKQETQYF
TGTGCCAGCAGCTTAAAACTAGCGGGAGCCAAACAAGAGACCCAGTACTTC
>TRBJ2-2|.|TRBV7-3|.
CASSLWASNTGELFF
TGTGCCAGCAGCTTATGGGCTAGCAACACCGGGGAGCTGTTTTTT